The sequence of this T cell receptor (beta chain) was determined in a study of a mutant IDH1 vaccine in newly diagnosed glioma. Assay used: immunoSEQ multiplex PCR; TCRdb lists only in-frame clones, some missing. This sample has around 100,000 clones, with over 70% found just once. Regarding time point: baseline, week 1 (first vaccination visit). Described treatment: pre-vaccination baseline after standard-of-care therapy. Between the trimmed V and J ends, which lost 7 bases and 6 bases, there was a span of 19 bases. CDR3 length: 15 residues. The germline V gene encodes CDR1 SNHLY and CDR2 FYNNEI. This TCR was sampled from a man in his forties with glioma. Some clones in this sample may be carry-over from other donors' samples. Sequenced here: PBMCs, sampled from a glioma patient treated with radiotherapy, temozolomide or both. The chain uses TRBV2 and TRBJ1-3; D unresolved. The CDR3 DNA reads TGTGCCAGCACTGCCGGTCGAGGGATCGAAAACACCATATATTTT. Amino acids: CASTAGRGIENTIYF.